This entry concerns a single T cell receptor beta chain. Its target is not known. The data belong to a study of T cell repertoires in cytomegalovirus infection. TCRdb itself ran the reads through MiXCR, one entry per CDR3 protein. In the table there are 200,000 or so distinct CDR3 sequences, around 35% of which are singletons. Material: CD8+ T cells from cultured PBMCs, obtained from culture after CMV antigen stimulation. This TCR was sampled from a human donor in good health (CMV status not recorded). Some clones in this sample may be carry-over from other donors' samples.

CDR3 DNA sequence: TGTGCCAGCAGCTTAGATGGAAGGACCGCAGATACGCAGTATTTT. Its protein is CASSLDGRTADTQYF. This chain uses TRBV7-6 with TRBJ2-3; the D is unclear. This CDR3 is 15 amino acids long. Per germline, CDR1 SGHVS and CDR2 FNYEAQ. With 1 base removed from V and 4 bases from J, the gap between germline ends came to 12 bases.